A selection of T cell receptor beta chains follows, all from one sample in a study of blood T cell repertoires in COVID-19. TCRdb's table, derived via immunoSEQ multiplex PCR, lists solely in-frame clones and lacks some. This sample has around 270,000 clones, with roughly 86% found just once. Sequencing input: peripheral blood. The source is a woman aged 55-69 years with COVID-19, enrolled during active disease. Both conserved end residues are part of each CDR3. The D gene is left open where the match is weak. Clone sizes are given selectively: once, few, many, or a class where the clone is expanded.

v_call: TRBV5-5; j_call: TRBJ1-1; d_call: TRBD1; clone_size: NA; cdr3_aa: CASSRLTGGTEAFF; cdr3_nt: TGTGCCAGCAGCCGCCTGACAGGGGGCACTGAAGCTTTCTTT
v_call: TRBV27; j_call: TRBJ2-7; d_call: TRBD2; clone_size: NA; cdr3_aa: CASSSAGTRPTHEQYF; cdr3_nt: TGTGCCAGCAGTTCCGCCGGGACTAGACCCACCCACGAGCAGTACTTC
v_call: TRBV5-6; j_call: TRBJ1-4; d_call: NA; clone_size: NA; cdr3_aa: CASSLAGASGGLFF; cdr3_nt: TGTGCCAGCAGCTTGGCCGGGGCCTCCGGGGGACTGTTTTTT
v_call: TRBV2; j_call: TRBJ2-2; d_call: NA; clone_size: NA; cdr3_aa: CASSRDYTGELFF; cdr3_nt: TGTGCCAGCAGTCGTGACTACACCGGGGAGCTGTTTTTT
v_call: TRBV7-3; j_call: TRBJ1-1; d_call: NA; clone_size: NA; cdr3_aa: CASSLLRATEAFF; cdr3_nt: TGTGCCAGCAGCTTACTCCGAGCCACTGAAGCTTTCTTT
v_call: TRBV5-1; j_call: TRBJ1-1; d_call: TRBD1; clone_size: NA; cdr3_aa: CASSSGTGVNTEAFF; cdr3_nt: TGCGCCAGCAGCTCAGGGACAGGAGTGAACACTGAAGCTTTCTTT
v_call: TRBV20-1; j_call: TRBJ2-3; d_call: NA; clone_size: NA; cdr3_aa: CSCPVADTQYF; cdr3_nt: TGCAGTTGTCCCGTTGCAGATACGCAGTATTTT
v_call: TRBV6-4; j_call: TRBJ2-1; d_call: TRBD2; clone_size: NA; cdr3_aa: CASSDQLAGGNEQFF; cdr3_nt: TGTGCCAGCAGTGACCAATTAGCGGGAGGGAATGAGCAGTTCTTC
v_call: TRBV5-8; j_call: TRBJ2-7; d_call: TRBD2; clone_size: NA; cdr3_aa: CASSAWTSGSSYEQYF; cdr3_nt: TGTGCCAGCAGCGCCTGGACTAGCGGGAGCTCCTACGAGCAGTACTTC
v_call: TRBV19; j_call: TRBJ1-2; d_call: TRBD1; clone_size: NA; cdr3_aa: CASSPRGTDYGYTF; cdr3_nt: TGTGCCAGTAGTCCCAGGGGGACCGACTATGGCTACACCTTC
v_call: TRBV2; j_call: TRBJ2-1; d_call: TRBD2; clone_size: NA; cdr3_aa: CASSEAHEGLVYNEQFF; cdr3_nt: TGTGCCAGCAGTGAAGCGCACGAAGGACTAGTCTACAATGAGCAGTTCTTC
v_call: TRBV30; j_call: TRBJ1-1; d_call: NA; clone_size: NA; cdr3_aa: CAWSTGTRYEAFF; cdr3_nt: TGTGCCTGGAGTACTGGGACACGATATGAAGCTTTCTTT
v_call: TRBV20-1; j_call: TRBJ2-7; d_call: NA; clone_size: once; cdr3_aa: CSASRGRDRNEQYF; cdr3_nt: TGCAGTGCTAGTCGAGGGCGGGATCGGAACGAGCAGTACTTC
v_call: TRBV24-1; j_call: TRBJ1-1; d_call: TRBD1; clone_size: NA; cdr3_aa: CATRQGQNTEAFF; cdr3_nt: TGTGCCACTAGACAGGGCCAGAACACTGAAGCTTTCTTT
v_call: TRBV7-8; j_call: TRBJ2-7; d_call: TRBD1; clone_size: NA; cdr3_aa: CASSPQGATYEQYF; cdr3_nt: TGTGCCAGCAGTCCCCAGGGGGCCACCTACGAGCAGTACTTC
v_call: TRBV27; j_call: TRBJ1-3; d_call: NA; clone_size: NA; cdr3_aa: CASSFTYSTSSGNTIYF; cdr3_nt: TGTGCCAGCAGTTTCACTTATAGTACGAGCTCTGGAAACACCATATATTTT
v_call: TRBV19; j_call: TRBJ1-1; d_call: TRBD1; clone_size: NA; cdr3_aa: CASSGQGTTEAFF; cdr3_nt: TGTGCCAGTAGTGGACAGGGGACGACTGAAGCTTTCTTT
v_call: TRBV19; j_call: TRBJ1-3; d_call: NA; clone_size: NA; cdr3_aa: CAISTTGSSGNTIYF; cdr3_nt: TGTGCCATTTCAACGACAGGTAGTTCTGGAAACACCATATATTTT
v_call: TRBV6-2/TRBV6-3; j_call: TRBJ1-2; d_call: NA; clone_size: NA; cdr3_aa: CASSPGQTYGYTF; cdr3_nt: TGTGCCAGCAGCCCAGGACAGACCTATGGCTACACCTTC
v_call: TRBV7-3; j_call: TRBJ2-3; d_call: NA; clone_size: few; cdr3_aa: CASSLNIRRGLQSTDTQYF; cdr3_nt: TGTGCCAGCAGCTTAAATATCCGGCGCGGACTGCAGAGCACAGATACGCAGTATTTT
v_call: TRBV4-1; j_call: TRBJ2-2; d_call: TRBD1; clone_size: NA; cdr3_aa: CASSQGRGRSAGELFF; cdr3_nt: TGCGCCAGCAGCCAAGGAAGGGGGCGGTCGGCAGGGGAGCTGTTTTTT
v_call: TRBV7-3; j_call: TRBJ2-2; d_call: TRBD2; clone_size: once; cdr3_aa: CASSLSGLAGGAGELFF; cdr3_nt: TGTGCCAGCAGCTTATCGGGACTAGCGGGGGGAGCCGGGGAGCTGTTTTTT
v_call: TRBV30; j_call: TRBJ1-4; d_call: TRBD1; clone_size: once; cdr3_aa: CAWRRGQGATNEKLFF; cdr3_nt: TGTGCCTGGAGACGGGGACAGGGGGCAACTAATGAAAAACTGTTTTTT
v_call: TRBV5-1; j_call: TRBJ2-3; d_call: NA; clone_size: NA; cdr3_aa: CASSLGGNADTQYF; cdr3_nt: TGCGCCAGCAGCTTGGGCGGGAACGCAGATACGCAGTATTTT
v_call: TRBV5-1; j_call: TRBJ2-1; d_call: TRBD2; clone_size: NA; cdr3_aa: CASSLGTSGVLGEQFF; cdr3_nt: TGCGCCAGCAGCTTGGGGACTAGCGGGGTTCTAGGTGAGCAGTTCTTC
v_call: TRBV7-2; j_call: TRBJ2-7; d_call: NA; clone_size: NA; cdr3_aa: CASSLGGAKSEQYF; cdr3_nt: TGTGCCAGCAGCTTAGGGGGCGCCAAGAGCGAGCAGTACTTC
v_call: TRBV19; j_call: TRBJ1-1; d_call: NA; clone_size: once; cdr3_aa: CASSIGRAMNTEAFF; cdr3_nt: TGTGCCAGTAGTATAGGGAGGGCTATGAACACTGAAGCTTTCTTT
v_call: TRBV5-1; j_call: TRBJ1-1; d_call: NA; clone_size: NA; cdr3_aa: CASSSSTLVGEAFF; cdr3_nt: TGCGCCAGCAGCTCTAGCACGCTAGTGGGTGAAGCTTTCTTT
v_call: TRBV6-1; j_call: TRBJ1-2; d_call: NA; clone_size: NA; cdr3_aa: CASSEAWGLGGYTF; cdr3_nt: TGTGCCAGCAGTGAAGCTTGGGGGCTCGGTGGCTACACCTTC
v_call: TRBV11-2; j_call: TRBJ2-7; d_call: NA; clone_size: NA; cdr3_aa: CASSTNRASYEQYF; cdr3_nt: TGTGCCAGCAGCACAAACAGGGCCTCCTACGAGCAGTACTTC
v_call: TRBV5-6; j_call: TRBJ2-5; d_call: TRBD1; clone_size: NA; cdr3_aa: CASSDRARETQYF; cdr3_nt: TGTGCCAGCAGCGACAGGGCAAGAGAGACCCAGTACTTC
v_call: TRBV5-4; j_call: TRBJ2-2; d_call: NA; clone_size: NA; cdr3_aa: CASSLEVQPRIPTGELFF; cdr3_nt: TGTGCCAGCAGCTTGGAGGTCCAGCCTAGGATTCCGACCGGGGAGCTGTTTTTT
v_call: TRBV6-2/TRBV6-3; j_call: TRBJ2-7; d_call: TRBD1; clone_size: once; cdr3_aa: CASSYMSGGYEQYF; cdr3_nt: TGTGCCAGCAGTTACATGTCAGGGGGCTACGAGCAGTACTTC
v_call: TRBV6-2/TRBV6-3; j_call: TRBJ2-3; d_call: NA; clone_size: NA; cdr3_aa: CASSRTTSTDTQYF; cdr3_nt: TGTGCCAGCAGCCGGACTACTAGCACAGATACGCAGTATTTT
v_call: TRBV20-1; j_call: TRBJ1-5; d_call: TRBD1; clone_size: NA; cdr3_aa: CSASSTGTGYSNQPQHF; cdr3_nt: TGCAGTGCTAGTTCGACAGGGACCGGGTATAGCAATCAGCCCCAGCATTTT
v_call: TRBV5-5; j_call: TRBJ1-2; d_call: TRBD1; clone_size: NA; cdr3_aa: CASSLADRVGGYTF; cdr3_nt: TGTGCCAGCAGCTTGGCCGACAGGGTGGGGGGCTACACCTTC
v_call: TRBV7-3; j_call: TRBJ1-1; d_call: NA; clone_size: NA; cdr3_aa: CASSLSLATEAFF; cdr3_nt: TGTGCCAGCAGCTTAAGTCTGGCCACTGAAGCTTTCTTT
v_call: TRBV11-3; j_call: TRBJ2-2; d_call: TRBD2; clone_size: NA; cdr3_aa: CASSFSGNDGELFF; cdr3_nt: TGTGCCAGCAGCTTTAGCGGGAACGACGGGGAGCTGTTTTTT
v_call: TRBV7-9; j_call: TRBJ2-7; d_call: TRBD1; clone_size: NA; cdr3_aa: CASSSPGDRVYEQYF; cdr3_nt: TGTGCCAGCAGCTCTCCAGGGGACAGGGTCTACGAGCAGTACTTC
v_call: TRBV18; j_call: TRBJ1-5; d_call: NA; clone_size: once; cdr3_aa: CASSFTGGPRLGNQPQHF; cdr3_nt: TGTGCCAGCTCATTTACCGGGGGACCACGCTTGGGAAATCAGCCCCAGCATTTT
v_call: TRBV27; j_call: TRBJ2-3; d_call: NA; clone_size: NA; cdr3_aa: CASKFRGAGGPGTDTQYF; cdr3_nt: TGTGCCAGCAAATTCAGGGGGGCGGGGGGACCGGGCACAGATACGCAGTATTTT
v_call: TRBV7-2; j_call: TRBJ2-6; d_call: TRBD1; clone_size: NA; cdr3_aa: CASRSNRGSGANVLTF; cdr3_nt: TGTGCCAGCAGGTCAAACAGGGGGTCTGGGGCCAACGTCCTGACTTTC
v_call: TRBV11-2; j_call: TRBJ2-7; d_call: TRBD2; clone_size: NA; cdr3_aa: CASSLEVGASGVVGGQYF; cdr3_nt: TGTGCCAGCAGCTTAGAGGTGGGAGCTAGCGGAGTGGTGGGTGGGCAGTACTTC
v_call: TRBV4-3; j_call: TRBJ2-3; d_call: NA; clone_size: NA; cdr3_aa: CASSLGDTQYF; cdr3_nt: TGCGCCAGCAGCCTGGGCGATACGCAGTATTTT
v_call: TRBV7-3; j_call: TRBJ2-1; d_call: TRBD2; clone_size: NA; cdr3_aa: CASSSGGSSYNEQFF; cdr3_nt: TGTGCCAGCAGCTCCGGGGGGAGCTCCTACAATGAGCAGTTCTTC